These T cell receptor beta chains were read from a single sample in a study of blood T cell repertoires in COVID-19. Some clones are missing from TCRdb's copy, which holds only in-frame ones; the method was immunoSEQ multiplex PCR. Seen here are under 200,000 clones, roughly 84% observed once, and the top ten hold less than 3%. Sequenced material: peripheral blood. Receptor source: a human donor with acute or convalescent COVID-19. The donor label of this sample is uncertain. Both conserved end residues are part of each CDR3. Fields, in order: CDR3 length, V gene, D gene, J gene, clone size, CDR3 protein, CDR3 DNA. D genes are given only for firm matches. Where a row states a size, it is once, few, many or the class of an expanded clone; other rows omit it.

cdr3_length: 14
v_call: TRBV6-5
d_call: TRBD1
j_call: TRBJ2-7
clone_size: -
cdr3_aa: CASSYSGTVYEQYF
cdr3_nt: TGTGCCAGCAGTTACTCAGGGACAGTCTACGAGCAGTACTTC

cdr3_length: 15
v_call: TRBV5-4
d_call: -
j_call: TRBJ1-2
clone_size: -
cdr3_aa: CASSSRGQASYGYTF
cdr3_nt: TGTGCCAGCAGCTCGAGGGGACAAGCGTCCTATGGCTACACCTTC

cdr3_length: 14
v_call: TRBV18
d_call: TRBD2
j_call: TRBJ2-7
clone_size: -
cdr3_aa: CASSSSSGGYEQYF
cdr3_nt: TGTGCCAGCTCATCTAGTAGCGGGGGCTACGAGCAGTACTTC

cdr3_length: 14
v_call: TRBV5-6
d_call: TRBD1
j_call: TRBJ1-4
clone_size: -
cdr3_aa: CASSFGQGSEKLFF
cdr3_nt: TGTGCCAGCAGTTTCGGACAGGGCTCGGAAAAACTGTTTTTT

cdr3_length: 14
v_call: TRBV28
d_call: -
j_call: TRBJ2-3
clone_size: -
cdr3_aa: CASSSPGASDTQYF
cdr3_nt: TGTGCCAGCAGCTCCCCAGGGGCGTCGGATACGCAGTATTTT

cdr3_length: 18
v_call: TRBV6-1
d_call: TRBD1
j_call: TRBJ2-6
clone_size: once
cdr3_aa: CASSAYRDSASGANVLTF
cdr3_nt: TGTGCCAGCAGTGCATACCGGGACAGCGCGTCTGGGGCCAACGTCCTGACTTTC

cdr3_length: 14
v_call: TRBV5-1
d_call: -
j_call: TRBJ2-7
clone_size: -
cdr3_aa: CASSLPDASYEQYF
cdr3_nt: TGCGCCAGCAGCTTGCCAGATGCCTCCTACGAGCAGTACTTC

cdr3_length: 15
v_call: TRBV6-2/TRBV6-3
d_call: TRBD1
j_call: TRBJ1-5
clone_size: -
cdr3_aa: CASSPGQGSNQPQHF
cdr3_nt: TGTGCCAGCAGTCCGGGACAGGGAAGCAATCAGCCCCAGCATTTT

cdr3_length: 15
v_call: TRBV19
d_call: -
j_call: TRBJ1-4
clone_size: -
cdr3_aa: CASSIAHREAEKLFF
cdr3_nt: TGTGCCAGTAGTATAGCCCACAGGGAAGCTGAAAAACTGTTTTTT

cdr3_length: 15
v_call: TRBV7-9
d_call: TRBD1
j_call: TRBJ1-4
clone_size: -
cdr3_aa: CASSPDRGLNEKLFF
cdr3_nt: TGTGCCAGCAGCCCGGACAGGGGGCTAAATGAAAAACTGTTTTTT

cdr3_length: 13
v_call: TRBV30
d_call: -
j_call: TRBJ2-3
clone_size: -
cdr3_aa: CACTGEVTDTQYF
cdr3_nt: TGTGCCTGTACGGGGGAGGTCACAGATACGCAGTATTTT

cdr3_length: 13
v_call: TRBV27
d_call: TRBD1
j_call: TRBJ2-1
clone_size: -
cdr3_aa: CASTGGYYNEQFF
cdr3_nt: TGTGCCAGCACAGGGGGTTACTACAATGAGCAGTTCTTC

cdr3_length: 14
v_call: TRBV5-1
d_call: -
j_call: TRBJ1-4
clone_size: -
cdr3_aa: CASSQDRVNEKLFF
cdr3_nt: TGCGCCAGCAGCCAGGACAGAGTTAATGAAAAACTGTTTTTT

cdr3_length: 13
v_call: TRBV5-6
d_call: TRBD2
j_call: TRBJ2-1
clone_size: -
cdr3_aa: CASSFRLAPEQFF
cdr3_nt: TGTGCCAGCAGCTTCCGACTAGCGCCTGAGCAGTTCTTC

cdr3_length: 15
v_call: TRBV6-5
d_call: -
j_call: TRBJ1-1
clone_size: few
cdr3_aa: CASRRGSREWAEAFF
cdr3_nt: TGTGCCAGCAGGAGGGGGTCGCGAGAGTGGGCTGAAGCTTTCTTT

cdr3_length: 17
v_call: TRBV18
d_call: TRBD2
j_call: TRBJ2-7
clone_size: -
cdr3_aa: CASSPRVTASGSDEQYF
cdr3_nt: TGTGCCAGCTCACCACGTGTCACGGCTAGCGGGAGCGACGAGCAGTACTTC

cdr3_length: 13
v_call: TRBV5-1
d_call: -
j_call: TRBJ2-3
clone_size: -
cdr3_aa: CASSSGATDTQYF
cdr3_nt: TGCGCCAGCAGCTCAGGGGCAACAGATACGCAGTATTTT

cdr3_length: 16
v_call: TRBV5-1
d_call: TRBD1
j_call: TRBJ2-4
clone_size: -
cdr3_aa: CASSPSPGGRLNIQYF
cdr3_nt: TGCGCCAGCAGTCCAAGCCCAGGGGGAAGGCTGAACATTCAGTACTTC

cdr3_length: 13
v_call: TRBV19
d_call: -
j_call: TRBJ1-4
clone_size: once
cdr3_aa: CASRRPEGEKLFF
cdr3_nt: TGTGCCAGTAGAAGGCCAGAGGGTGAAAAACTGTTTTTT

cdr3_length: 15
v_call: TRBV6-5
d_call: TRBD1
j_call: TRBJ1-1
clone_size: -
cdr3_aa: CASTGQGAKEEGAFF
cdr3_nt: TGTGCCAGCACAGGACAGGGGGCGAAGGAAGAAGGAGCTTTCTTT

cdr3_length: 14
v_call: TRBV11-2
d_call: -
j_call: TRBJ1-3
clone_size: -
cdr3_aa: CASSLAGSGNTIYF
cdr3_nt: TGTGCCAGCAGCTTAGCCGGGTCTGGAAACACCATATATTTT

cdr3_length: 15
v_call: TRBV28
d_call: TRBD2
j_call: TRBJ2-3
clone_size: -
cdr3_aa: CASSTRLAFTDTQYF
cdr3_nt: TGTGCCAGCAGTACCCGACTAGCCTTCACAGATACGCAGTATTTT

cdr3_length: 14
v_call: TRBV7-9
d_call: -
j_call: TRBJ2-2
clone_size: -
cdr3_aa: CASSSRRGTGELFF
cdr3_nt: TGTGCCAGCAGCTCCCGGAGAGGTACCGGGGAGCTGTTTTTT

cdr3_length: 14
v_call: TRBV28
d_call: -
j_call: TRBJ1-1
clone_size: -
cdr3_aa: CASSLRQLNTEAFF
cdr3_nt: TGTGCCAGCAGTTTGCGGCAGTTGAACACTGAAGCTTTCTTT

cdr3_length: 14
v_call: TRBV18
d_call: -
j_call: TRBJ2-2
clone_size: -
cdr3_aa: CASSRPGNTGELFF
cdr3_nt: TGTGCCAGCTCACGGCCGGGTAACACCGGGGAGCTGTTTTTT

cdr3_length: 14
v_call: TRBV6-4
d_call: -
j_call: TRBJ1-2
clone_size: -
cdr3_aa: CASSAVQGNYGYTF
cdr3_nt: TGTGCCAGCAGTGCTGTCCAGGGCAACTATGGCTACACCTTC

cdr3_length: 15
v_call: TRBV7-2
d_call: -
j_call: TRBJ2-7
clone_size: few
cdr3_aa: CASSFGTGHSYEQYF
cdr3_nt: TGTGCCAGCAGCTTTGGGACGGGACACTCCTACGAGCAGTACTTC

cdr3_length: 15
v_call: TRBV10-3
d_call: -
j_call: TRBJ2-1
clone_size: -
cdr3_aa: CAISEGQARGNEQFF
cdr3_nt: TGTGCCATCAGTGAAGGCCAGGCCCGCGGGAATGAGCAGTTCTTC

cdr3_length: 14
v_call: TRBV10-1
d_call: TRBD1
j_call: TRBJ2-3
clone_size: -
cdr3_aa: CASSEGTGADTQYF
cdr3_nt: TGCGCCAGCAGTGAGGGGACAGGGGCTGATACGCAGTATTTT

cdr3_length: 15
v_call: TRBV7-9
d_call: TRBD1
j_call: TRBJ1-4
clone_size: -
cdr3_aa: CASSPRTGAEEKLFF
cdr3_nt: TGTGCCAGCAGCCCTAGGACAGGGGCGGAAGAAAAACTGTTTTTT

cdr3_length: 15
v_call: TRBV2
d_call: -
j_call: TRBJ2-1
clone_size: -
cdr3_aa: CASSGRTHSYNEQFF
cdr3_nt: TGTGCCAGCAGTGGACGGACACACTCTTACAATGAGCAGTTCTTC

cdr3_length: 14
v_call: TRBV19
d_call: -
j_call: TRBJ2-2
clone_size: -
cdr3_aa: CASILDSAGGELFF
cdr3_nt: TGTGCCAGTATCCTCGACTCCGCTGGCGGGGAGCTGTTTTTT

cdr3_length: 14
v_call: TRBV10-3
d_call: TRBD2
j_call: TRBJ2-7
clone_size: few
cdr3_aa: CAISQRGAFYEQYF
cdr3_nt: TGTGCCATCAGCCAGCGGGGGGCCTTCTACGAGCAGTACTTC

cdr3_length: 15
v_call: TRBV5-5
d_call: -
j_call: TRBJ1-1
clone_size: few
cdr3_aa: CASSRTLQVGTEAFF
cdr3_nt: TGTGCCAGCAGCCGCACTTTGCAGGTGGGCACTGAAGCTTTCTTT

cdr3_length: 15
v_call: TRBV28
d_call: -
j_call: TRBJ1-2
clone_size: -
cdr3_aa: CASSFSRGGGYGYTF
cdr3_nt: TGTGCCAGCAGTTTCTCGAGAGGGGGTGGCTATGGCTACACCTTC

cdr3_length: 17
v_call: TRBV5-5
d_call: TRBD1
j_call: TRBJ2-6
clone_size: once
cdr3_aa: CASSTGTGGSGANVLTF
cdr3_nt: TGTGCCAGCAGCACCGGGACAGGGGGCTCTGGGGCCAACGTCCTGACTTTC

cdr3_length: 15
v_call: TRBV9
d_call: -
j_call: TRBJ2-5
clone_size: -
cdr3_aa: CAANRGGGLQETQYF
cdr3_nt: TGTGCCGCTAATCGGGGAGGGGGACTTCAAGAGACCCAGTACTTC

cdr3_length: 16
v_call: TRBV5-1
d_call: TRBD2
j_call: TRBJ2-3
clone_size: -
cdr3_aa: CASSPPGAGDVDTQYF
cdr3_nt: TGCGCCAGCAGCCCCCCGGGAGCGGGGGATGTAGATACGCAGTATTTT

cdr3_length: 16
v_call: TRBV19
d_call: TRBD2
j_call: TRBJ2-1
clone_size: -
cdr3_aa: CASSIGLAGGYNEQFF
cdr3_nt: TGTGCCAGTAGTATAGGCCTAGCGGGGGGCTACAATGAGCAGTTCTTC

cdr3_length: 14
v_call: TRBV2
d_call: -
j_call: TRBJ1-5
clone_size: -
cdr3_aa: CASSESTGFRAQHF
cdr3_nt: TGTGCCAGCAGTGAAAGTACCGGTTTTAGAGCCCAGCATTTT